The 28 T cell receptor beta chains below all came from one sample that was sequenced in a study of vaccination effects on CD4 cells after COVID-19. Sequencing used immunoSEQ multiplex PCR; TCRdb keeps in-frame clones, though not all of them. The sample consists of about 79,000 clones, 70% to 75% of them appearing once. Their specific antigens are unknown. Before sequencing took place, the ViraFEST assay used viral peptide pools to expand antigen-specific CD4+ T cells. Investigators separated out CD4+ T cells once around eleven days of culture had passed. Source: CD4+ T cells from PBMCs cultured with HCoV-229E spike peptides, taken before COVID-19 vaccination. The receptors stem from a human donor who received a COVID-19 vaccine.

The rearrangement links TRBV12-3 or TRBV12-4 to TRBJ1-2; the D is unclear. The CDR3 has 12 residues. Trimming left V 5 bases short and J 4 bases short, with 8 bases between. The CDR3 spells CASSRRSYGYTF. The CDR3 nucleotides are TGTGCCAGCAGTCGGAGGTCCTATGGCTACACCTTC.

The genes are TRBV10-2 and TRBJ1-2; a weak D match, TRBD1 (6 bases). Germline CDR1 reads WSHSY; CDR2 reads SAAADI. CDR3 length: 14 residues. V was clipped by 8 bases and J by 8 bases, with 21 bases between them. CDR3 loop: CASVPYRAGEGYTF. DNA for the CDR3: TGCGCCAGCGTTCCCTACAGGGCAGGGGAGGGCTACACCTTC.

The chain joins TRBV29-1 to TRBJ1-1; the match to TRBD1 covers 12 bases. Trimming took 4 bases from V and 11 from J; bases not matched to a gene: 5. Germline V lookup: CDR1 SQVTM, CDR2 ANQGSEA. This CDR3 spans 12 amino acids. Here the CDR3 DNA reads TGCAGCGTTGCGGGACAGGGGGCTGGTGCTTTCTTT. As protein: CSVAGQGAGAFF.

This CDR3 is CASSLQGGEQYV. The CDR3 nucleotides read TGTGCCAGCAGCTTACAGGGTGGTGAGCAGTACGTC. This chain links TRBV7-2 with TRBJ2-7, with a possible D match to TRBD1 (5 bases). Trimming shortened V by 2 bases and J by 7 bases, and 9 bases separated the two germline ends. The CDR3 is 12 residues long. Germline-derived CDR1 and CDR2 are SGHTA and FQGNSA.

Here the CDR3 DNA reads TGTGCCAGCAGACTCACGGGGGGACAAAACACCGGGGAGCTGTTTTTT. Its translation: CASRLTGGQNTGELFF. The chain combines TRBV28 with TRBJ2-2; D is possibly TRBD2 (7 bases). The CDR3 consists of 16 residues. With 6 bases removed from V and 2 bases from J, the gap between germline ends came to 16 bases. In germline, CDR1 is MDHEN, CDR2 SYDVKM.

This chain uses TRBV2 with TRBJ1-3; 8 bases match TRBD1. Trimming cost V 5 bases and J 0 bases; bases outside gene matches: 9. The germline CDR1 and CDR2 sequences are SNHLY and FYNNEI. The CDR3 sequence is 17 residues long. DNA of the CDR3: TGTGCCAGCAGTAAGAGGACAGGGTCCTCCTCTGGAAACACCATATATTTT. Translated, it gives CASSKRTGSSSGNTIYF. Drawing the rest from reference TRBV2 and TRBJ1-3, the complete variable domain is EPEVTQTPSHQVTQMGQEVILRCVPISNHLYFYWYRQILGQKVEFLVSFYNNEISEKSEIFDDQFSVERPDGSNFTLKIRSTKLEDSAMYFCASSKRTGSSSGNTIYFGEGSWLTVV.

This clone has only a few counts. V is TRBV9 and J is TRBJ2-5, with TRBD2 matching over 8 bases. CDR1 SGDLS and CDR2 YYNGEE come from the germline V gene. V lost 0 bases, J lost 4 bases, and 2 bases stayed unmatched. The CDR3 length is 14 residues. CDR3 bases: TGTGCCAGCAGCGTAGGGGGACTAGGAGAGACCCAGTACTTC. It specifies CASSVGGLGETQYF.

V gene TRBV6-5 combines with J gene TRBJ1-4; 7 bases fit TRBD1. The J segment lost 5 bases and the V segment lost 7 bases, leaving 4 bases of the junction unmatched. Germline CDR1 is MNHEY and CDR2 is SVGAGI. This CDR3 contains 13 residues. CDR3 in DNA: TGTGCCAGCAAAGGGACAGAGAATGAAAAACTGTTTTTT. Protein sequence: CASKGTENEKLFF.

This chain's CDR3 is CASRRQGPEETQYF. DNA of the CDR3: TGTGCCAGCAGACGGCAGGGGCCGGAAGAGACCCAGTACTTC. V gene TRBV6-6 combines with J gene TRBJ2-5; D perhaps matches TRBD1 (6 bases). Germline V lookup: CDR1 MNHNY, CDR2 SVGAGI (reference sequence). This CDR3 comprises 14 residues. Trimming cost V 6 bases and J 3 bases, with 14 bases left between them.

The rearrangement joins TRBV10-1 to TRBJ2-3, with 10 bases lining up with TRBD2. The germline V gene encodes CDR1 WNHNN and CDR2 SYGVQD (reference sequence). Germline trimming cut 2 bases from V and 1 base from J; bases unmatched to any gene: 0. The CDR3 extends over 15 amino acids. CDR3 region: CASSEGTSGTDTQYF. The CDR3 bases are TGCGCCAGCAGTGAGGGGACTAGCGGCACAGATACGCAGTATTTT.

The chain recombines TRBV6-6 with TRBJ1-4; D not certain. Trimming pared 7 bases from V and 4 bases from J, leaving 7 bases between. Per germline, CDR1 MNHNY and CDR2 SVGAGI (reference sequence). The CDR3 totals 12 residues. CDR3 bases: TGTGCCAGCACCCGGCTTAATGAAAAACTGTTTTTT. Amino acids: CASTRLNEKLFF.

This chain uses TRBV24-1 with TRBJ2-2; D is undetermined. Germline V gene sequence: CDR1 KGHDR, CDR2 SFDVKD. There are 13 residues in the CDR3. Trimming removed 8 bases at V and 2 bases at J, with 8 bases between. The CDR3 DNA reads as TGTGCCACCAAGGATGGAAACACCGGGGAGCTGTTTTTT. As protein: CATKDGNTGELFF.

This clone was detected only a few times. V is TRBV19 and J is TRBJ1-1, with 9 positions matching TRBD1. The CDR3 sequence is 15 residues long. CDR1 is LNHDA and CDR2 is SQIVND in the germline V gene (reference sequence). Trimming took 2 bases from V and 6 from J; bases not matched to a gene: 7. The CDR3 spells CASSIPGTGKPEAFF. CDR3 sequence (DNA): TGTGCCAGTAGTATACCCGGGACAGGGAAGCCTGAAGCTTTCTTT.

The chain has TRBV29-1 and TRBJ1-1, with D unclear. The germline gives CDR1 SQVTM, CDR2 ANQGSEA. V lost 0 bases to trimming and J lost 6 bases, with 14 bases between them. The CDR3 sequence is 14 residues long. The CDR3 sequence is CSVEETSAGPEAFF. CDR3 coding DNA: TGCAGCGTTGAAGAAACAAGTGCAGGACCTGAAGCTTTCTTT. Looking up the rest from reference TRBV29-1 and TRBJ1-1 gives the full variable domain: SAVISQKPSRDICQRGTSLTIQCQVDSQVTMMFWYRQQPGQSLTLIATANQGSEATYESGFVIDKFPISRPNLTFSTLTVSNMSPEDSSIYLCSVEETSAGPEAFFGQGTRLTVV.

The V gene is TRBV28, the J gene TRBJ1-1; 8 bases align to TRBD1. This CDR3 is built from 14 residues. The J segment lost 7 bases and the V segment lost 5 bases, leaving 9 bases of the junction unmatched. Germline V gene lookup returns CDR1 MDHEN and CDR2 SYDVKM. CDR3 nucleotide sequence: TGTGCCAGCAGTCTCCAGGGGGCTCTGGGTGAAGCTTTCTTT. Translated: CASSLQGALGEAFF.

This clone was picked up a small number of times. This chain uses TRBV7-9 with TRBJ2-1; 8 nucleotides align to TRBD2. Germline trimming cut 5 bases from V and 0 bases from J; bases unmatched to any gene: 6. The CDR3 loop spans 16 amino acids. Germline V gene lookup returns CDR1 SEHNR and CDR2 FQNEAQ (reference sequence). Here the CDR3 DNA reads TGTGCCAGCAGCGCACTTCGGGGGGGCTCCTACAATGAGCAGTTCTTC. This encodes CASSALRGGSYNEQFF.

The J gene is TRBJ2-7, the V gene TRBV6-6; the D gene is possibly TRBD1 (5 bases). CDR3 length equals 13 residues. Germline-derived CDR1 and CDR2 are MNHNY and SVGAGI (reference sequence). Trimming cost V 6 bases and J 2 bases, with 11 bases left between them. CDR3 nucleotide sequence: TGTGCCAGCAGAAGGGGTTCCACCTACGAGCAGTACGTC. This sequence encodes CASRRGSTYEQYV.

This clone was counted between two and nine times. CDR3 residues: CASSAGISGNTIYF. The CDR3 coding sequence is TGTGCCAGCAGCGCCGGGATCTCTGGAAACACCATATATTTT. The J gene is TRBJ1-3, the V gene TRBV6-5; unclear D gene. The CDR3 has 14 amino acids. Trimming pared 6 bases from V and 0 bases from J, leaving 9 bases between. Germline V gene sequence: CDR1 MNHEY, CDR2 SVGAGI.

The chain carries TRBV30 and TRBJ1-1; TRBD1 matches at 9 bases. Germline CDR1 and CDR2: GTSNPN and SVGIG (reference sequence). The CDR3 consists of 13 residues. J was trimmed by 8 bases and V by 3 bases; bases with no gene match: 7. As DNA, the CDR3 is TGTGCCTGGAGGGACAGGGGACGTCAGGAAGCTTTCTTT. Protein sequence: CAWRDRGRQEAFF.

The rearrangement joins TRBV5-1 to TRBJ1-2; possible D gene TRBD1, 5 bases. Germline CDR1 is SGHRS and CDR2 is YFSETQ. V was cut by 0 bases and J by 4 bases, with 13 bases left in between. The CDR3 is made up of 15 amino acids. The CDR3 nucleotides read TGCGCCAGCAGCTTGGGGCAGGGAAATAGCTATGGCTACACCTTC. This translates into CASSLGQGNSYGYTF.

The rearrangement joins TRBV27 to TRBJ1-1; TRBD1 is a possible D gene (5 bases). This CDR3 is built from 14 residues. Germline V gene sequence: CDR1 MNHEY, CDR2 SMNVEV (reference sequence). The V end was cut by 10 bases, the J end by 0 bases, with 15 bases between. The CDR3 protein is CATRRQFMNTEAFF. In DNA form, the CDR3 reads TGTGCCACCCGGAGACAGTTCATGAACACTGAAGCTTTCTTT.

The rearrangement uses TRBV30 and TRBJ1-2; D not resolved. CDR1 and CDR2 (germline): GTSNPN, SVGIG (reference sequence). The CDR3 loop spans 13 amino acids. V was clipped by 2 bases and J by 3 bases, with 10 bases between them. The CDR3: CAWSPYSDYGYTF. As DNA, the CDR3 is TGTGCCTGGAGTCCGTACTCAGACTATGGCTACACCTTC.

This sequence joins TRBV2 and TRBJ2-5; 7 nucleotides agree with TRBD1. The germline V gene encodes CDR1 SNHLY and CDR2 FYNNEI. The CDR3 length is 12 residues. J was trimmed by 5 bases and V by 6 bases; bases with no gene match: 3. CDR3: CASRDREETQYF. DNA of the CDR3: TGTGCCAGCAGAGACAGGGAGGAGACCCAGTACTTC.

In its sample, this clone was seen a few times. CDR3 protein: CASSLYINGYTF. Written as DNA, the CDR3 is TGTGCCAGCAGCCTATACATAAATGGCTACACCTTC. This chain links TRBV12-3 or TRBV12-4 with TRBJ1-2; D uncertain. This CDR3 comprises 12 residues. V was clipped by 6 bases and J by 6 bases, with 11 bases between them.

The J gene is TRBJ2-1, the V gene TRBV7-6; 16 positions agree with TRBD2. In germline, CDR1 is SGHVS, CDR2 FNYEAQ. Losses at the gene ends were 5 bases for V and 2 bases for J; bases not matched to a gene: 9. The CDR3 totals 19 residues. Here the CDR3 DNA reads TGTGCCAGCAGCCCGGGGACTAGCGGGGGGGCCTTCCCCTACAATGAGCAGTTCTTC. Protein sequence: CASSPGTSGGAFPYNEQFF.

The chain joins TRBV7-2 to TRBJ2-3; 8 bases map to TRBD2. Germline V gene sequence: CDR1 SGHTA, CDR2 FQGNSA. The CDR3 totals 15 residues. V lost 2 bases, J lost 2 bases, and 3 bases stayed unmatched. The CDR3 is CASSLQAGDTDTQYF. CDR3 sequence (DNA): TGTGCCAGCAGCTTACAAGCGGGGGACACAGATACGCAGTATTTT.

The chain recombines TRBV20-1 with TRBJ2-7; D ambiguous. The CDR3 totals 11 residues. The germline V gene has CDR1 DFQATT and CDR2 SNEGSKA (reference sequence). V gave up 2 bases and J gave up 7 bases, with 9 bases separating them. In nucleotides, the CDR3 is TGCAGTGCTAGAAAGGGATGGGAGCAGTACGTC. This codes for CSARKGWEQYV.

The chain links TRBV19 to TRBJ2-1, with no clear D. Looked up from germline, CDR1 is LNHDA and CDR2 is SQIVND (reference sequence). The CDR3 has 11 amino acids. The V gene lost 4 bases and the J gene lost 7 bases, with 5 bases spanning the gap. The CDR3 loop is CASSTLNEQFF. The CDR3 nucleotides read TGTGCCAGTAGTACCTTGAATGAGCAGTTCTTC.